The clone carrying this T cell receptor beta chain occurred once. TCRdb keeps only in-frame clones here, not all; method: immunoSEQ multiplex PCR. Of roughly 60,000 clones in the sample, roughly 89% were seen once. The sample originates from a study of OX40 agonist ivuxolimab in advanced cancers. Study-wide context: Hepatocellular carcinoma, melanoma, renal cell or head and neck cancer occurred in dose-escalation patients. Prior anti-PD-1, anti-PD-L1 or anti-CTLA-4 therapy was allowed; about 39% had some.

The CDR3 covers 13 residues. Germline CDR1 reads SGHRS; CDR2 reads YFSETQ. The V gene lost 4 bases and the J gene lost 3 bases, with 11 bases spanning the gap. The source of this sequence is an adult with an advanced solid tumor such as melanoma, head and neck, liver or kidney cancer. The specimen was CD4+ or CD8+ T cells sorted from blood, collected in a trial of the OX40 agonist ivuxolimab. The rearrangement joins TRBV5-1 to TRBJ2-7; tentatively, D is TRBD1 (7 bases). The CDR3 DNA follows: TGCGCCAGCAGCCGTCAGGGGGGCTACGAGCAGTACTTC. Protein: CASSRQGGYEQYF.